These 16 T cell receptor beta chains share one sample of origin, sequenced in a study of T-cell reconstitution after alpha-beta-depleted transplantation in children. It was with unique molecular identifiers that the TCRbeta library was prepared. Via MiXCR, TCRdb re-called the PCR reads, giving one row per CDR3 protein. The sample yields around 420,000 distinct CDR3 sequences, roughly 16% seen once. The specimen comprised PBMCs, mostly from graft donor cells, sampled 360 days after TCRalphabeta/CD19-depleted stem cell transplant. These receptors originate from a boy younger than two who had a stem cell transplant for Wiskott-Aldrich syndrome, so the T cells may come from the graft donor.

The chain employs TRBV4-3 and TRBJ2-1; 8 bases fit TRBD2. The trim removed 4 bases at V and 4 bases at J, leaving 9 bases unmatched. CDR1 LGHNA and CDR2 YSLEER come from the germline V gene. This CDR3 spans 16 amino acids. The chain's CDR3 is CASSPVLSGIYNEQFF. CDR3 DNA sequence: TGCGCCAGCAGCCCAGTACTTAGCGGGATTTACAATGAGCAGTTCTTC.

This clonotype has just a few counts. The genes are TRBV5-1 and TRBJ2-1, with 10 bases fitting TRBD1. CDR1 and CDR2 from the germline V gene are SGHRS and YFSETQ. This CDR3 is 16 amino acids long. V trimming: 4 bases; J trimming: 4 bases; junction bases outside the gene matches: 8. CDR3 sequence (DNA): TGCGCCAGCAGCGGGAGACGGGACAGGGGATACAATGAGCAGTTCTTC. Encoded protein: CASSGRRDRGYNEQFF.

This clonotype has just a few counts. The CDR3 DNA follows: TGCGCCAGCAGCCCCTGGAGCGGGAGTGGGACCCAGTACTTC. This translates into CASSPWSGSGTQYF. The chain uses TRBV4-3 and TRBJ2-5, with 8 bases lining up with TRBD2. The CDR3 contains 14 residues. The germline CDR1 and CDR2 sequences are LGHNA and YSLEER. J gave up 7 bases and V 4 bases, and 8 bases lay outside the gene matches.

The V gene is TRBV7-2, the J gene TRBJ2-1, with 9 bases lining up with TRBD1. Germline V gene data show CDR1 as SGHTA and CDR2 as FQGNSA. V shed 3 bases, J shed 4 bases, and the junction held 4 bases outside the gene matches. This CDR3 comprises 15 residues. The CDR3 region is CASSFLGQGYNEQFF. The CDR3 DNA follows: TGTGCCAGCAGCTTTCTGGGACAGGGATACAATGAGCAGTTCTTC.

The table lists this clonotype with many counts. The chain has TRBV9 and TRBJ2-5; 11 bases match TRBD2. Losses at the gene ends were 3 bases for V and 3 bases for J; bases not matched to a gene: 7. Germline V CDR1 and CDR2: SGDLS, YYNGEE. This CDR3 has 16 amino acids. The CDR3 DNA reads TGTGCCAGCAGCGCTAGACTAGCGGGGTCCAAAGAGACCCAGTACTTC. Translated: CASSARLAGSKETQYF.

This clonotype was counted between two and nine times. The rearrangement uses TRBV7-9 and TRBJ2-3; 7 positions agree with TRBD1. The V gene end was trimmed by 5 bases and the J gene end by 7 bases; junction bases not matched to a gene: 9. CDR1 and CDR2 (germline): SEHNR, FQNEAQ (reference sequence). This CDR3 is 14 amino acids long. The CDR3 DNA reads TGTGCCAGCAGCCCTCGGACAGGTGCGCATACGCAGTATTTT. This translates into CASSPRTGAHTQYF.

This rearrangement joins TRBV7-7 to TRBJ2-2; D not certain. V lost 5 bases, J lost 2 bases, and 9 bases lay in between. CDR1 is SSHAT, CDR2 FNYEAQ, per germline (reference sequence). CDR3 length: 14 residues. The CDR3 spells CASSNRPNTGELFF. The CDR3 nucleotides read TGTGCCAGCAGCAATCGACCAAACACCGGGGAGCTGTTTTTT. The entire variable domain, with the rest obtained from reference TRBV7-7 and TRBJ2-2, is as follows: GAGVSQSPRYKVTKRGQDVTLRCDPISSHATLYWYQQALGQGPEFLTYFNYEAQPDKSGLPSDRFSAERPEGSISTLTIQRTEQRDSAMYRCASSNRPNTGELFFGEGSRLTVL.

The sample holds many counts of this clonotype. The chain uses TRBV10-3 and TRBJ1-2, with a possible D match to TRBD1 (5 bases). Trimming removed 10 bases from V and 8 bases from J, with 23 bases in between. CDR3 length equals 14 residues. The germline V gene encodes CDR1 ENHRY and CDR2 SYGVKD. The CDR3 DNA is TGTGCCACCAGCGGGGGGTTCAGCGGTGACGGCTACACCTTC. Protein: CATSGGFSGDGYTF.

This clonotype was observed a few times. The rearrangement uses TRBV4-2 and TRBJ2-1, with D tentatively TRBD2 (5 bases). From germline, CDR1 is LGHNA and CDR2 YNFKEQ. The CDR3 length is 16 residues. Between the trimmed V and J ends, which lost 4 bases and 6 bases, there was a span of 19 bases. Written as DNA, the CDR3 is TGTGCCAGCAGCCCGAGGGCTAGAGAGGTCTCCAATGAGCAGTTCTTC. This translates into CASSPRAREVSNEQFF.

V gene TRBV12-3 or TRBV12-4 combines with J gene TRBJ2-3; a weak D match, TRBD2 (6 bases). With 6 bases removed from V and 2 bases from J, the gap between germline ends came to 15 bases. This CDR3 comprises 15 residues. The CDR3, as DNA: TGTGCCAGCAGCCTCCGGGACTTCCCCACAGATACGCAGTATTTT. Translated: CASSLRDFPTDTQYF.

This clonotype was seen only a few times. Here the CDR3 DNA reads TGTGCCAGCAGCTTAGGGGTAGAAATTTCTGGGGCCAACGTCCTGACTTTC. Translation gives CASSLGVEISGANVLTF. The rearrangement links TRBV7-9 to TRBJ2-6; D call uncertain. Germline-derived CDR1 and CDR2 are SEHNR and FQNEAQ (reference sequence). The CDR3 is 17 residues long. Between the trimmed V and J ends, which lost 1 base and 1 base, there was a span of 11 bases.

This rearrangement joins TRBV12-2 to TRBJ2-5; TRBD1, the D gene given by the table, was not confirmed from the DNA. TRBV12-2 is noted as a pseudogene. The CDR3 is made up of 15 amino acids. CDR3 amino acids: CASRQTNRESETQYF. The CDR3 region has the DNA TGTGCAAGTCGCCAGACGAACAGGGAGTCAGAGACCCAGTACTTC.

This chain connects TRBV5-1 to TRBJ2-7, with 7 bases that match TRBD1. The CDR3 has 14 amino acids. CDR1 SGHRS and CDR2 YFSETQ come from the germline V gene. Trimming cost V 5 bases and J 6 bases; bases outside gene matches: 11. Written as DNA, the CDR3 is TGCGCCAGCAGAGCCGTGACAGGGAACACCGAGCAGTACTTC. It codes for CASRAVTGNTEQYF.

The chain recombines TRBV9 with TRBJ2-2; 7 nucleotides agree with TRBD1. After removal of 4 bases from V and 4 bases from J, the junction contained 10 bases not matched to a gene. The CDR3 loop spans 16 amino acids. Germline CDR1 and CDR2: SGDLS and YYNGEE. The CDR3 DNA follows: TGTGCCAGCAGCTTACTCCGGGACAGTCGCACCGGGGAGCTGTTTTTT. Translation: CASSLLRDSRTGELFF.

This clonotype was seen a few times. The V call is TRBV5-1, the J call TRBJ2-1; 9 bases align to TRBD2. Germline assignment: CDR1 SGHRS and CDR2 YFSETQ. CDR3 length equals 17 residues. With V trimmed by 0 bases and J by 2 bases, 6 bases remained unmatched. The CDR3 sequence is CASSLDSSGTPYNEQFF. The CDR3 nucleotides read TGCGCCAGCAGCTTGGATTCTAGCGGGACCCCCTACAATGAGCAGTTCTTC.

This clonotype was observed a few times. The V call is TRBV11-2, the J call TRBJ1-5; D call uncertain. The CDR3 has 12 residues. Germline V gene data show CDR1 as SGHAT and CDR2 as FQNNGV. V gave up 2 bases and J gave up 5 bases, with 4 bases separating them. CDR3 sequence: CASSLRDQPQHF. The CDR3 coding sequence is TGTGCCAGCAGCTTAAGGGATCAGCCCCAGCATTTT.